Listed here are 6 T cell receptor beta chains from one sample, sequenced in a study of metastatic and nonmetastatic thyroid tumors. Every patient was untreated before thyroid surgery. TCRdb re-processed the PCR reads through MiXCR. The table has around 30,000 clones, around 20% seen once. The sample taken for sequencing was blood. The receptors shown here come from a female donor with papillary thyroid cancer or a benign thyroid nodule (not recorded which). Some clones in this sample may be carry-over from other donors' samples.

The table lists this clone with many counts. The CDR3 nucleotides are TGTGCCAGCAGACCCGGGGCCCAATACGAGCAGTACTTC. Amino acid sequence: CASRPGAQYEQYF. The chain is built from TRBV25-1 and TRBJ2-7, with D perhaps assigned TRBD1 or TRBD2 (5 bases each). In germline, CDR1 is MGHDK, CDR2 SYGVNS. The length of the CDR3 is 13 residues. V lost 6 bases, J lost 4 bases, and 13 bases lay in between.

This clone was observed at least ten times. This chain uses TRBV29-1 with TRBJ2-2; D remains unclear. Trimming cost V 6 bases and J 4 bases, with 12 bases left between them. The CDR3 sequence is 13 residues long. From germline, CDR1 is SQVTM and CDR2 ANQGSEA. The CDR3 nucleotides are TGCAGCGTGTCACAGAGGAGCACCGGGGAGCTGTTTTTT. Residues: CSVSQRSTGELFF.

By share of the sample, this clone is medium-sized. CDR3 nucleotide sequence: TGTGCCAGCAGTTCCCGGGACAGGGAACCCCAGCATTTT. Protein sequence: CASSSRDREPQHF. The chain uses TRBV6-1 and TRBJ1-5, with 9 bases that match TRBD1. The CDR3 extends over 13 amino acids. Germline CDR1 and CDR2: MNHNS and SASEGT. Trimming removed 5 bases from V and 10 bases from J; junction bases left unmatched: 6.

This clone has at least ten counts. The rearrangement uses TRBV6-1 and TRBJ1-2; 7 nucleotides match TRBD1. The junction had 9 bases not matched to a gene; V was cut back by 6 bases and J by 8 bases. Germline V gene lookup returns CDR1 MNHNS and CDR2 SASEGT. This CDR3 is 13 amino acids long. CDR3 protein: CASRDRDVEGYTF. The CDR3, as DNA: TGTGCCAGCAGAGACAGGGATGTGGAAGGCTACACCTTC.

A few counts support this clone. The chain uses TRBV4-1 and TRBJ2-3, with 7 bases aligning to TRBD2. J lost 1 base, V lost 8 bases, and 6 bases had no gene match. The CDR3 extends over 14 amino acids. The germline V gene has CDR1 MGHRA and CDR2 YSYEKL. The CDR3: CASGGLEGTDTQYF. The CDR3 nucleotides read TGCGCCAGCGGAGGACTAGAGGGCACAGATACGCAGTATTTT.

The chain carries TRBV6-2 or TRBV6-3 and TRBJ2-7, with no clear D. Trimming removed 2 bases at V and 7 bases at J, with 9 bases between. The CDR3 consists of 12 residues. Germline V CDR1 and CDR2: MNHEY, SVGEGT. CDR3 protein: CASSYVPVEQYF. DNA for the CDR3: TGTGCCAGCAGTTACGTACCGGTTGAGCAGTACTTC.